Listed below are T cell receptor beta chains from one sample, sequenced in a study of CD8 T cells in ankylosing spondylitis. Each CDR3 protein gets one entry after TCRdb re-called the 5' RACE reads with MiXCR. This sample has 200,000 to 300,000 distinct CDR3 sequences, with 7% to 10% found just once. The sequenced sample consisted of blood, either unsorted or a sorted T cell fraction (not recorded which). These receptors were collected from a female donor with ankylosing spondylitis or in good health (not recorded which). CDR3s include the opening cysteine and the closing phenylalanine or tryptophan. The D gene is left open where the match is weak. The listing skips clone size in some rows; elsewhere it reads once, few, many or a size class.

>many|TRBJ1-2|TRBV20-1|.
CSARSQGGYTF
TGCAGTGCTAGATCTCAGGGGGGCTACACCTTC
>.|TRBJ2-3|TRBV11-2|TRBD2
CASSLGVAGGPSTDTQYF
TGTGCCAGCAGCTTAGGGGTAGCGGGAGGGCCCTCCACAGATACGCAGTATTTT
>.|TRBJ2-2|TRBV6-1|.
CASTSTGLNTGELFF
TGTGCCAGCACCTCCACAGGGCTGAACACCGGGGAGCTGTTTTTT
>.|TRBJ2-3|TRBV29-1|.
CSSEEVSDTQYF
TGCAGCTCGGAAGAGGTATCAGATACGCAGTATTTT
>many|TRBJ2-7|TRBV5-4|.
CASSAVEGGEQYF
TGTGCCAGCAGCGCGGTCGAGGGGGGCGAGCAGTACTTC
>many|TRBJ2-2|TRBV4-3|.
CASSHRASPGELFF
TGCGCCAGCAGCCACCGGGCCTCCCCCGGGGAGCTGTTTTTT
>few|TRBJ2-3|TRBV18|TRBD2
CASTGLVEEDTQYF
TGTGCCAGCACCGGACTAGTCGAGGAAGATACGCAGTATTTT
>many|TRBJ2-2|TRBV30|.
CACTRDTGELFF
TGTGCCTGCACAAGGGACACCGGGGAGCTGTTTTTT
>.|TRBJ1-5|TRBV7-2|.
CASSTQAGADQPQHF
TGTGCCAGCAGCACCCAGGCAGGGGCAGATCAGCCCCAGCATTTT
>many|TRBJ1-2|TRBV12-3/TRBV12-4|.
CASSRGGPNYGYTF
TGTGCCAGCAGCCGAGGGGGACCTAACTATGGCTACACCTTC
>many|TRBJ2-2|TRBV6-1|.
CASRPQGNTGELFF
TGTGCCAGCAGACCTCAGGGTAACACCGGGGAGCTGTTTTTT
>few|TRBJ1-3|TRBV7-9|.
CASSEAGNTIYF
TGTGCCAGCAGCGAAGCAGGAAACACCATATATTTT
>many|TRBJ2-5|TRBV2|TRBD2
CASSETGGRGKTQYF
TGTGCCAGCAGTGAAACGGGAGGCCGGGGAAAGACCCAGTACTTC
>many|TRBJ2-7|TRBV5-5|.
CASSLTSVGTYEQYF
TGTGCCAGCAGCCTTACGAGTGTGGGGACCTACGAGCAGTACTTC
>many|TRBJ2-2|TRBV4-3|.
CASSQASLHTGELFF
TGCGCCAGCAGCCAAGCATCGCTTCACACCGGGGAGCTGTTTTTT
>.|TRBJ2-1|TRBV11-1|.
CASSFLFDEQFF
TGTGCCAGCAGCTTCCTTTTCGATGAGCAGTTCTTC
>.|TRBJ2-1|TRBV6-1|.
CASSPQRSSYNEQFF
TGTGCCAGCAGTCCTCAACGCAGCTCCTACAATGAGCAGTTCTTC
>few|TRBJ1-1|TRBV20-1|TRBD1
CSVEQGPKNTEAFF
TGCAGTGTTGAACAGGGGCCGAAGAACACTGAAGCTTTCTTT
>.|TRBJ2-5|TRBV7-2|.
CASSLVGTSQETQYF
TGTGCCAGCAGCTTAGTTGGGACGAGTCAAGAGACCCAGTACTTC
>few|TRBJ1-1|TRBV7-2|.
CASSQRGVDTEAFF
TGTGCCAGCAGCCAAAGGGGGGTAGACACTGAAGCTTTCTTT
>.|TRBJ1-2|TRBV5-1|.
CAGSEDGRGYTF
TGCGCCGGCAGCGAGGACGGACGAGGCTACACCTTC
>many|TRBJ1-1|TRBV15|.
CATSRDYTAPEAFF
TGTGCCACCAGCAGGGATTACACGGCCCCTGAAGCTTTCTTT
>many|TRBJ2-5|TRBV27|.
CASSSVVQETQYF
TGTGCCAGCAGTTCAGTTGTCCAAGAGACCCAGTACTTC
>many|TRBJ2-3|TRBV7-2|TRBD2
CASSLRAGGRDTQYF
TGTGCCAGCAGCTTGCGAGCGGGAGGCCGGGATACGCAGTATTTT
>many|TRBJ2-1|TRBV5-1|TRBD2
CASSQGTSGGDEQFF
TGCGCCAGCAGTCAGGGAACTAGCGGGGGGGATGAGCAGTTCTTC
>many|TRBJ2-1|TRBV24-1|TRBD2
CATSDSSGTSGYNEQFF
TGTGCCACCAGTGATTCCTCCGGGACTAGCGGGTACAATGAGCAGTTCTTC
>many|TRBJ2-5|TRBV18|.
CASSPLGNRKETQYF
TGTGCCAGCTCACCCCTCGGGAATCGAAAAGAGACCCAGTACTTC
>many|TRBJ2-7|TRBV15|.
CATSRERSSYEQYF
TGTGCCACCAGCAGAGAACGGAGCTCCTACGAGCAGTACTTC
>many|TRBJ2-7|TRBV15|.
CATSLRQRYEQYF
TGTGCCACCAGCCTTAGGCAACGCTACGAGCAGTACTTC
>many|TRBJ2-3|TRBV28|.
CATSYVLGPSTDTQYF
TGTGCCACATCCTACGTACTCGGCCCGAGCACAGATACGCAGTATTTT
>many|TRBJ2-6|TRBV2|.
CASSPGPTFSGANVLTF
TGTGCCAGCAGCCCGGGCCCAACTTTCTCTGGGGCCAACGTCCTGACTTTC
>many|TRBJ2-7|TRBV7-2|.
CASSLTDYEQYF
TGTGCCAGCAGCTTAACTGACTACGAGCAGTACTTC
>many|TRBJ1-2|TRBV12-3/TRBV12-4|TRBD1
CASSPGTGGGYGYTF
TGTGCCAGCAGTCCCGGGACAGGGGGAGGCTATGGCTACACCTTC
>many|TRBJ2-3|TRBV29-1|.
CSVEGSERSTDTQYF
TGCAGCGTTGAAGGGTCCGAACGGAGCACAGATACGCAGTATTTT
>many|TRBJ2-2|TRBV6-1|TRBD1
CASSQQGAGGELFF
TGTGCCAGCAGCCAACAGGGGGCGGGCGGGGAGCTGTTTTTT
>many|TRBJ2-3|TRBV18|TRBD2
CASSLGLATDTQYF
TGTGCCAGCTCACTTGGACTAGCCACAGATACGCAGTATTTT
>.|TRBJ2-1|TRBV7-9|.
CASSFERGRRYNEQFF
TGTGCCAGCAGCTTTGAACGAGGGAGGAGGTACAATGAGCAGTTCTTC
>many|TRBJ2-1|TRBV12-3/TRBV12-4|.
CASSFGRTYNEQFF
TGTGCCAGCAGTTTCGGGCGTACCTACAATGAGCAGTTCTTC
>many|TRBJ2-5|TRBV6-1|.
CASSRDLGGEETQYF
TGTGCCAGCAGCCGGGACTTGGGGGGTGAAGAGACCCAGTACTTC
>many|TRBJ2-7|TRBV5-8|.
CASSAGTTGEQYF
TGTGCCAGCTCGGCCGGGACAACTGGAGAGCAGTACTTC
>many|TRBJ2-3|TRBV6-2/TRBV6-3|TRBD2
CASSLTSGKTDTQYF
TGTGCCAGCAGTTTGACTAGCGGGAAGACAGATACGCAGTATTTT
>many|TRBJ2-3|TRBV20-1|.
CSARVWGNTDTQYF
TGCAGTGCTAGGGTGTGGGGAAACACAGATACGCAGTATTTT
>many|TRBJ1-1|TRBV18|.
CASSPAALNTEAFF
TGTGCCAGCTCACCTGCGGCCCTGAACACTGAAGCTTTCTTT
>many|TRBJ2-4|TRBV10-3|TRBD1
CAISEVRGRNIQYF
TGTGCCATCAGTGAAGTCAGGGGGCGAAACATTCAGTACTTC
>many|TRBJ2-3|TRBV15|.
CATSRDLSASTDTQYF
TGTGCCACCAGCAGAGATCTGAGCGCAAGCACAGATACGCAGTATTTT
>.|TRBJ2-5|TRBV28|.
CASSLIETQYF
TGTGCCAGCAGTTTAATCGAGACCCAGTACTTC
>many|TRBJ1-3|TRBV19|TRBD1
CATGGGFTGNTIYF
TGTGCCACAGGAGGGGGCTTTACTGGAAACACCATATATTTT
>many|TRBJ1-6|TRBV5-1|.
CASREGNSPLHF
TGCGCCAGCAGAGAGGGGAATTCACCCCTCCACTTT